The text below deals with one T cell receptor beta chain. What it recognizes is unknown. Some clones are missing from TCRdb's copy, which holds only in-frame ones; the method was immunoSEQ multiplex PCR. The sample gives fewer than 200,000 clones, roughly 90% of which show up once; over 1.5% is in the top ten. Per the germline V gene, CDR1 is MNHEY and CDR2 is SVGAGI. The CDR3 spans 15 residues. With 5 bases clipped from V and 3 bases from J, the junction kept 8 bases outside the gene matches. These data come from a study of T cell responses to AZD1222 COVID-19 vaccine. Findings and limits, study-wide: Repertoire sampling happened only post peak T cell response. It should be noted that donors were predominantly white British and more often female, and clonal diversity was possibly underestimated. Spike-specific TCRs gained breadth and depth after people received two AZD1222 doses.

Sequenced here: peripheral blood, sampled on day 0 of AZD1222 vaccination. The receptor was derived from an adult in good health. The chain combines TRBV6-5 with TRBJ2-7; 9 bases align to TRBD1. The CDR3 sequence is CASSPGGTGFYEQYF. CDR3 in DNA: TGTGCCAGCAGTCCTGGGGGGACAGGGTTCTACGAGCAGTACTTC.